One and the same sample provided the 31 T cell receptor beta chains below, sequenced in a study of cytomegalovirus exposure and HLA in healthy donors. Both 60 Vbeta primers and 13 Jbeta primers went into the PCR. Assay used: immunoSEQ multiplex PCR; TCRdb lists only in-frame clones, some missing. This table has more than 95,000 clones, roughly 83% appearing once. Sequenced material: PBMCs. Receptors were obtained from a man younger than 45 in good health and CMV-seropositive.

This CDR3 reads CASSQDPGQWGYTF. The CDR3 DNA follows: TGCGCCAGCAGCCAAGACCCGGGACAGTGGGGCTACACCTTC. The chain recombines TRBV4-3 with TRBJ1-2; TRBD1 matches at 7 bases. V shed 0 bases and J 8 bases; nucleotides not matched to a gene: 6. Germline CDR1 reads LGHNA; CDR2 reads YSLEER. The CDR3 totals 14 residues.

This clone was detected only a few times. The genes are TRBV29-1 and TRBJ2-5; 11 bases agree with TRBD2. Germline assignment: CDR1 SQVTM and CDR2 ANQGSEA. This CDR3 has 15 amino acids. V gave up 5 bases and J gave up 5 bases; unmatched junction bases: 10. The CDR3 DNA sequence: TGCAGCGTTCGAGAGCTAGCGGGAGGAGGGGAGACCCAGTACTTC. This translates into CSVRELAGGGETQYF.

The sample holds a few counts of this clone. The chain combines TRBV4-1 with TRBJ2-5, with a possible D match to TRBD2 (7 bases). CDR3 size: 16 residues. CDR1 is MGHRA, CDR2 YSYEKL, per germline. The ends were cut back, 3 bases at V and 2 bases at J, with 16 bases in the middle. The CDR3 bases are TGCGCCAGCAGCCATTATACAGGGAGGGGGCAAGAGACCCAGTACTTC. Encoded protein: CASSHYTGRGQETQYF.

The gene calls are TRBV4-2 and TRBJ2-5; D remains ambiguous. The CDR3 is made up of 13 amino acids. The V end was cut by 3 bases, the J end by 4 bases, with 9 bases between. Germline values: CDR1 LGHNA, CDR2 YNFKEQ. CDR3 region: CASSQASGETQYF. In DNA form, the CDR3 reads TGTGCCAGCAGCCAGGCTTCTGGAGAGACCCAGTACTTC.

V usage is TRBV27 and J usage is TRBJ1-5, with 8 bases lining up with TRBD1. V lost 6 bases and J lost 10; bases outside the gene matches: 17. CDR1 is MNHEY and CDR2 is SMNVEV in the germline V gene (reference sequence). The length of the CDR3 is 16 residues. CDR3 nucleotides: TGTGCCAGCAGCTTAACTCCGGGACAGGAGTCCTCCCCCCAGCATTTT. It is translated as CASSLTPGQESSPQHF.

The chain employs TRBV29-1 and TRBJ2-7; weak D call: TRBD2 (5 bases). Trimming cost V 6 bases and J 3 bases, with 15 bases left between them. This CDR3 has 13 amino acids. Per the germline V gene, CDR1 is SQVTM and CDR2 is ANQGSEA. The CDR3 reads CSVAPGFDYEQYF. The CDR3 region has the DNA TGCAGCGTCGCGCCGGGGTTCGACTACGAGCAGTACTTC.

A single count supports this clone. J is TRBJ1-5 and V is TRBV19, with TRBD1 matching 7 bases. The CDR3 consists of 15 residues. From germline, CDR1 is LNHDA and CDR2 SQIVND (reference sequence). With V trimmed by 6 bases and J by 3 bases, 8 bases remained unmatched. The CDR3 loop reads CASRLPGQYNQPQHF. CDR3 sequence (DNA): TGTGCCAGTAGACTTCCGGGACAGTACAATCAGCCCCAGCATTTT.

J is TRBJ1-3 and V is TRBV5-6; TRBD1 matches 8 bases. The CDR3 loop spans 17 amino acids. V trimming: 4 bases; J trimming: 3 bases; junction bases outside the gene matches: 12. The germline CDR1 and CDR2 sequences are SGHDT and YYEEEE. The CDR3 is CASSSLPQGASGNTIYF. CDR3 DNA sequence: TGTGCCAGCAGCAGTCTACCGCAGGGGGCTAGTGGAAACACCATATATTTT.

In DNA, the CDR3 is TGCGCCAGTAGGGGGCGCGGAGTAAACACTGAAGCTTTCTTT. Its protein is CASRGRGVNTEAFF. This chain links TRBV23-1 with TRBJ1-1; TRBD1 aligns across 7 bases. TRBV23-1 is filed as an ORF, its function uncertain. CDR3 length: 14 residues. With 9 bases clipped from V and 2 bases from J, the junction kept 9 bases outside the gene matches.

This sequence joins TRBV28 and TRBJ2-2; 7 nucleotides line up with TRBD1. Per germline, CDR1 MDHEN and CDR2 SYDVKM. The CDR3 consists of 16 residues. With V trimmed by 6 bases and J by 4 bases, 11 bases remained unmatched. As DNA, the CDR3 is TGTGCCAGCAGCTACGACAGGGTTTGGGGCACCGGGGAGCTGTTTTTT. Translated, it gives CASSYDRVWGTGELFF.

Here the CDR3 reads CSVLNQGANTEAFF. CDR3 bases: TGCAGCGTCTTAAATCAGGGGGCGAACACTGAAGCTTTCTTT. The rearrangement joins TRBV29-1 to TRBJ1-1; 8 nucleotides agree with TRBD1. Germline assignment: CDR1 SQVTM and CDR2 ANQGSEA. After removal of 6 bases from V and 1 base from J, the junction contained 7 bases not matched to a gene. CDR3 size: 14 residues.

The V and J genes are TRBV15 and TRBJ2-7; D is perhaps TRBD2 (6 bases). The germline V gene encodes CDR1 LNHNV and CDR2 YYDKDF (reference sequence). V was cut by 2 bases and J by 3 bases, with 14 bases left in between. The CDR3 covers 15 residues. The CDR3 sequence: CATSRLWGVHYEQYF. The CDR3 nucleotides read TGTGCCACCAGCAGATTATGGGGGGTACACTACGAGCAGTACTTC.

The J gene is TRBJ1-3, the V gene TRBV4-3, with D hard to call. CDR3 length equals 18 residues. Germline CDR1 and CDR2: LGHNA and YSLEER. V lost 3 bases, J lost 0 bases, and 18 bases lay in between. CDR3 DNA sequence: TGCGCCAGCAGCCAGAACCCCCGGAGAGGGAGCTCTGGAAACACCATATATTTT. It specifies CASSQNPRRGSSGNTIYF.

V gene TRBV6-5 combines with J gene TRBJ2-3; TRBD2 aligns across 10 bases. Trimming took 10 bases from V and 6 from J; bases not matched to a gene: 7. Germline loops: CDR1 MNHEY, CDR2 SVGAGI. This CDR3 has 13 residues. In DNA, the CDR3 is TGTGCCACTCAGCGGGGGGGCGTGGATACGCAGTATTTT. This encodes CATQRGGVDTQYF.

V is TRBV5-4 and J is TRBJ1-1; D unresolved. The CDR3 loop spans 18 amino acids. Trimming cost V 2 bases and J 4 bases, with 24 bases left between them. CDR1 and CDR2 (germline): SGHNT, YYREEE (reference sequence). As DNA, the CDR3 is TGTGCCAGCAGCTTTTTTGAGGGCCCTGCGGTGGTTTTCACTGAAGCTTTCTTT. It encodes CASSFFEGPAVVFTEAFF.

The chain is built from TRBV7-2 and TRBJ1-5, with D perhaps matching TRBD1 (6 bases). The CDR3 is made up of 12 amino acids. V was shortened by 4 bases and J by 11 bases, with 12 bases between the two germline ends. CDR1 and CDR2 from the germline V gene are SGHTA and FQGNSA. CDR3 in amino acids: CASSSSDRTQHF. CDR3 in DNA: TGTGCCAGCAGCTCAAGCGACAGGACCCAGCATTTT.

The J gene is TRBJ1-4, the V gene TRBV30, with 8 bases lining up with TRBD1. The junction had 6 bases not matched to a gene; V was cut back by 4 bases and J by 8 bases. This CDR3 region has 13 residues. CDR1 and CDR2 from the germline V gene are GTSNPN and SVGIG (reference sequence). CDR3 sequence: CAWTTGVGEKLFF. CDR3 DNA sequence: TGTGCCTGGACGACAGGGGTGGGAGAAAAACTGTTTTTT.

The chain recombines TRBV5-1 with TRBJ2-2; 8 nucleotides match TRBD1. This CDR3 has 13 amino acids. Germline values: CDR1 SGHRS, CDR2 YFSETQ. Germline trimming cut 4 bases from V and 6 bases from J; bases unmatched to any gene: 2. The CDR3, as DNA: TGCGCCAGCAGCCCAGGGGGCCCCGGGGAGCTGTTTTTT. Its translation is CASSPGGPGELFF.

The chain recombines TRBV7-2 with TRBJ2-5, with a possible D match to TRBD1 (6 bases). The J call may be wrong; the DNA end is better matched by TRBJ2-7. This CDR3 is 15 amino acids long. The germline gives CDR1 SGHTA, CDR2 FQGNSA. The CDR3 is CASSSRGVGTYEQYF. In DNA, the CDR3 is TGTGCCAGCAGCTCCAGGGGAGTTGGGACCTACGAGCAGTACTTC.

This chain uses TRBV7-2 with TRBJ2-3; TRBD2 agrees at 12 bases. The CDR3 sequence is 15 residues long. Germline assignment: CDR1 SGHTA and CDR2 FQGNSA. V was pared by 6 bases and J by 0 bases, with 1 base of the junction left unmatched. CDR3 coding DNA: TGTGCCAGCAGACTAGCGGGGGGCAGCACAGATACGCAGTATTTT. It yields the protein CASRLAGGSTDTQYF.

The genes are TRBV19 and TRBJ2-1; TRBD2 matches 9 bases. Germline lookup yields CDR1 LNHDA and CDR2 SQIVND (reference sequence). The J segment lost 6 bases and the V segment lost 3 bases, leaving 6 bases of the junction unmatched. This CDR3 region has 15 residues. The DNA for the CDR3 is TGTGCCAGTAGTATTTCGGGACTAGCCGGCAATGAGCAGTTCTTC. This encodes CASSISGLAGNEQFF.

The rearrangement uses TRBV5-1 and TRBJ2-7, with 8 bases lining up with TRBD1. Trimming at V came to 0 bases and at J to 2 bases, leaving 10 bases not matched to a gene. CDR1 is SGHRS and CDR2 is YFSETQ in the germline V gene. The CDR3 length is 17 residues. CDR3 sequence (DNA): TGCGCCAGCAGCTTGGCACCGACAGGGGCAGAACCCTACGAGCAGTACTTC. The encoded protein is CASSLAPTGAEPYEQYF.

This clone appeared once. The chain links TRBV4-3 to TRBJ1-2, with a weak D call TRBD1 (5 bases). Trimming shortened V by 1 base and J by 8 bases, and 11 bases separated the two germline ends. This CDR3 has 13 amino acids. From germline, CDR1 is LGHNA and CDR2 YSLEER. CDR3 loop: CASSQAGGWGYTF. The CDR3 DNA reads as TGCGCCAGCAGCCAAGCCGGGGGGTGGGGCTACACCTTC.

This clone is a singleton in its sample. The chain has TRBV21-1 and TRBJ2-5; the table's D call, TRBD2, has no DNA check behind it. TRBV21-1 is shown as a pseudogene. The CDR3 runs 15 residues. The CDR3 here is CASSKGEEGEETQYF. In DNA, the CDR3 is TGTGCCAGCAGCAAAGGCGAGGAGGGCGAGGAGACCCAGTACTTC.

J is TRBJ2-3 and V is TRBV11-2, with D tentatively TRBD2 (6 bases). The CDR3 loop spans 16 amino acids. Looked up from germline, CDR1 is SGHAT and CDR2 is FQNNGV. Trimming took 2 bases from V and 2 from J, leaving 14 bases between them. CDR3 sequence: CASSLLPGLNTDTQYF. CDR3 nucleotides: TGTGCCAGCAGCTTACTCCCGGGACTGAACACAGATACGCAGTATTTT. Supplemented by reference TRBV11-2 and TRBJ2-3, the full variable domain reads EAGVAQSPRYKIIEKRQSVAFWCNPISGHATLYWYQQILGQGPKLLIQFQNNGVVDDSQLPKDRFSAERLKGVDSTLKIQPAKLEDSAVYLCASSLLPGLNTDTQYFGPGTRLTVL.

Here the CDR3 DNA reads TGTGCCAGCAGCTTGCGAACTTACAGAATCCTTTGGGAGACCCAGTACTTC. Its translation is CASSLRTYRILWETQYF. The rearrangement links TRBV5-8 to TRBJ2-5, with no clear D. V was cut by 1 base and J by 5 bases, with 21 bases left in between. Germline V gene data show CDR1 as SGHTS and CDR2 as YDEGEE. The length of the CDR3 is 17 residues.

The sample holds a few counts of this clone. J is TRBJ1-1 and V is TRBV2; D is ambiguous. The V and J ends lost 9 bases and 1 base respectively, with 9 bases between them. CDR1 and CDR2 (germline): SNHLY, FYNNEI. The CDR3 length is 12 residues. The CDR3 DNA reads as TGTGCCAGAACCGGCGGGAACACTGAAGCTTTCTTT. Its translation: CARTGGNTEAFF. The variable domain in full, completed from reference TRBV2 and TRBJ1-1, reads EPEVTQTPSHQVTQMGQEVILRCVPISNHLYFYWYRQILGQKVEFLVSFYNNEISEKSEIFDDQFSVERPDGSNFTLKIRSTKLEDSAMYFCARTGGNTEAFFGQGTRLTVV.

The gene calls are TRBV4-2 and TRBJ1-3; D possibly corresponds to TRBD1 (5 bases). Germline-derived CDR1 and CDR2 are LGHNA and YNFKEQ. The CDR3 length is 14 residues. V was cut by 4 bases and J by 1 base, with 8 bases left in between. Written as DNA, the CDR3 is TGTGCCAGCAGCCTTCGACAGTCTGGAAACACCATATATTTT. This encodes CASSLRQSGNTIYF.

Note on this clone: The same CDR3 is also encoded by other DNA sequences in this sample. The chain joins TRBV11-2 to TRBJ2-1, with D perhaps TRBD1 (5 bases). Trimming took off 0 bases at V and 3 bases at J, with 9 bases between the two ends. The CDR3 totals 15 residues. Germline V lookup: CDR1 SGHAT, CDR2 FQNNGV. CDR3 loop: CASSLEGQGYNEQFF. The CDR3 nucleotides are TGTGCCAGCAGCTTAGAGGGGCAAGGCTACAATGAGCAGTTCTTC.

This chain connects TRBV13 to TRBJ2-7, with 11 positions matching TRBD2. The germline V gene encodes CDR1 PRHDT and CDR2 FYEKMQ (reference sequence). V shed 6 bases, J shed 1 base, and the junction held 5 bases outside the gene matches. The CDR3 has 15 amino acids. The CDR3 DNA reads TGTGCCAGCAGTCCGGGACTAGCGGTATCCTACGAGCAGTACTTC. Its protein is CASSPGLAVSYEQYF.

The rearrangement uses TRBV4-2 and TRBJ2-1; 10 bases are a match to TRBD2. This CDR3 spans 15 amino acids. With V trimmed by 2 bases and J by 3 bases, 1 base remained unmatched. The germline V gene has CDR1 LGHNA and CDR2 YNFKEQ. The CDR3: CASSQTSGDYNEQFF. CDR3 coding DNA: TGTGCCAGCAGCCAAACTAGCGGGGACTACAATGAGCAGTTCTTC.